This record concerns one TCR beta chain sequence. The antigen is not known. Read coverage stops 3 residues before the CDR3 terminus; the germline J gene supplies the remainder. Other DNA sequences in the sample encode the same CDR3. Sequencing used immunoSEQ multiplex PCR; TCRdb keeps in-frame clones, though not all of them. In total, the table holds several thousand clones. This entry comes from a study of Tregs in tolerant kidney transplant recipients. Germline CDR1 reads KGHSH; CDR2 reads LQKENI. The CDR3 has 16 residues. Unmatched junction bases numbered 6, after V lost 5 bases and J lost 1 base. Mixed chimerism was transient after nonmyeloablative marrow transplants from related graft donors. Thawed PBMCs were FACS-sorted into unstimulated CD4+CD25+CD127- regulatory T cells, CD4+CD25- non-regulatory cells, CD4 and CD8 cells. Study-level results: For some patients, primers changed over time, blocking nucleotide-level comparison.

This TCR derives from a human patient who received a combined kidney and bone marrow transplant. Some T cells may have originated in the graft donor. Sequences were derived from CD8+ T cells from blood (PBMCs), sampled 12 months after the transplant. This chain links TRBV18 with TRBJ2-7; TRBD1 matches at 12 bases. The CDR3 bases that were read are TGTGCCAGCTCAAAGCGGGACAGGGGGCGATCCTACGAG. Its protein product is CASSKRDRGRSYE. In full, the CDR3 reads CASSKRDRGRSYEQYF. Full variable domain (rest looked up from reference TRBV18 and TRBJ2-7): NAGVMQNPRHLVRRRGQEARLRCSPMKGHSHVYWYRQLPEEGLKFMVYLQKENIIDESGMPKERFSAEFPKEGPSILRIQQVVRGDSAAYFCASSKRDRGRSYEQYFGPGTRLTVT.